This T cell receptor beta chain emerged from a study of T cell repertoires in cytomegalovirus infection. At the level of the study: The public TCR beta signatures pointed to both CMV infection and matching HLA type.

One entry per CDR3 protein, called by TCRdb with MiXCR from the reads. Of 300,000 to 450,000 distinct CDR3 sequences in the sample, roughly 20% were seen once. V was cut by 3 bases and J by 6 bases, with 12 bases left in between. The CDR3 is made up of 14 amino acids. Germline V gene data show CDR1 as SGHTA and CDR2 as FQGNSA. This clonotype has a count of ten or more. What it binds is not known. Whole-study results and caveats: Of the TCR beta families, the public ones yielded a cumulative frequency that identified carriers of CMV plus the relevant HLA. The ex vivo response showed dominance by HLA-C-restricted CMV-specific TCR beta clonotypes.

The specimen was PBMCs. V usage is TRBV7-2 and J usage is TRBJ1-5, with D possibly being TRBD1 (6 bases). The sequence was collected from a human donor in good health (CMV status not recorded). Some clones in this sample may be carry-over from other donors' samples. In DNA form, the CDR3 reads TGTGCCAGCAGCTTCGGGGGGGGCTCTCAGCCCCAGCATTTT. This sequence encodes CASSFGGGSQPQHF. Full variable domain (remainder filled in from reference TRBV7-2 and TRBJ1-5): GAGVSQSPSNKVTEKGKDVELRCDPISGHTALYWYRQSLGQGLEFLIYFQGNSAPDKSGLPSDRFSAERTGGSVSTLTIQRTQQEDSAVYLCASSFGGGSQPQHFGDGTRLSIL.